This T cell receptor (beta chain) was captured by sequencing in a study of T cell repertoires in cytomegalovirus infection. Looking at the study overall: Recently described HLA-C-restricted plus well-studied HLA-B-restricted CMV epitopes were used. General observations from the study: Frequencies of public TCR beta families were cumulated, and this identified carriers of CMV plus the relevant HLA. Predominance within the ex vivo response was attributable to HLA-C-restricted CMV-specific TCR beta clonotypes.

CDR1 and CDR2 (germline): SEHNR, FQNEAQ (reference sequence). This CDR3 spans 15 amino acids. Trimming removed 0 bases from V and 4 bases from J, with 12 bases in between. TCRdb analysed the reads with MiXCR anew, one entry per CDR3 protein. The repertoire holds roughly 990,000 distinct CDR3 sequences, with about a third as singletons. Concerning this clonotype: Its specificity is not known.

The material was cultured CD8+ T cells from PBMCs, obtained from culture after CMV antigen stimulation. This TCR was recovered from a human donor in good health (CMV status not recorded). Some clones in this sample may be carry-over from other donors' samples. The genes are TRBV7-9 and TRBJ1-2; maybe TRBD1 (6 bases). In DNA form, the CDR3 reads TGTGCCAGCAGCTTAGCCCTCGGACAGATCTATGGCTACACCTTC. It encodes CASSLALGQIYGYTF.